These 16 T cell receptor beta chains were sequenced from one sample in a study of blood T cell repertoires in COVID-19 (dated by TCRdb to the early 2020s). Library prep was done by the immunoSEQ multiplex PCR assay. This immuneACCESS table, as held by TCRdb, lists in-frame sequences with V and J called but not all clones. Of the missing ones, under half trace to an unresolved V gene in checked studies; the others have no known cause. The sample profile shows about 78,000 clones; 77% of them were found once. Of the sample, 9.5% to 10% is held by the ten largest clones. The specimen was peripheral blood. All receptors derive from a human donor in a cohort sampled during active COVID-19.

The chain carries TRBV7-9 and TRBJ2-7; 7 positions match TRBD1. Germline CDR1 reads SEHNR; CDR2 reads FQNEAQ (reference sequence). The CDR3 loop spans 16 amino acids. V shed 4 bases, J shed 3 bases, and the junction held 12 bases outside the gene matches. In DNA, the CDR3 is TGTGCCAGCAGCTCTCTCGGGGCAGGGGGAAACTACGAGCAGTACTTC. Its protein is CASSSLGAGGNYEQYF.

The chain uses TRBV7-2 and TRBJ1-2; 7 bases line up with TRBD1. Germline V gene data show CDR1 as SGHTA and CDR2 as FQGNSA. CDR3 length: 12 amino acids. Losses at the gene ends were 6 bases for V and 7 bases for J; bases not matched to a gene: 5. The CDR3 sequence is CASRRDSIGYTF. CDR3 DNA: TGTGCCAGCAGACGGGACAGCATTGGCTACACCTTC.

The chain carries TRBV20-1 and TRBJ2-7, with 9 bases matching TRBD1. Per the germline V gene, CDR1 is DFQATT and CDR2 is SNEGSKA (reference sequence). The CDR3 sequence is 15 residues long. The junction had 6 bases not matched to a gene; V was cut back by 3 bases and J by 0 bases. In DNA, the CDR3 is TGCAGTGCTAGTGGGGACAGGGCGAACTCCTACGAGCAGTACTTC. This translates into CSASGDRANSYEQYF.

This clone was counted between two and nine times. J is TRBJ2-5 and V is TRBV29-1; 8 bases agree with TRBD2. CDR1 is SQVTM, CDR2 ANQGSEA, per germline. V lost 8 bases to trimming and J lost 5 bases; unmatched junction nucleotides: 10. The CDR3 runs to 13 residues. CDR3 nucleotides: TGCAGCATCGACGGGGGGGCCGGGGAGACCCAGTACTTC. It codes for CSIDGGAGETQYF.

The V gene is TRBV9, the J gene TRBJ2-3; 10 bases match TRBD2. The germline CDR1 and CDR2 sequences are SGDLS and YYNGEE. V lost 4 bases and J lost 4; bases outside the gene matches: 6. The CDR3 is 15 amino acids. The chain's CDR3 is CASSPVAGGPDTQYF. CDR3 nucleotides: TGTGCCAGCAGCCCTGTAGCGGGGGGCCCAGATACGCAGTATTTT.

The chain is built from TRBV7-2 and TRBJ2-7, with a tentative D call TRBD1 (6 bases). The CDR3 consists of 15 residues. Germline CDR1 reads SGHTA; CDR2 reads FQGNSA. With 5 bases removed from V and 1 base from J, the gap between germline ends came to 15 bases. In nucleotides, the CDR3 is TGTGCCAGCAGCCGCACAGGGTTTTCATCCTACGAGCAGTACTTC. Translated, it gives CASSRTGFSSYEQYF.

The chain combines TRBV11-2 with TRBJ2-7, with D perhaps matching TRBD1 (7 bases). Germline V gene lookup returns CDR1 SGHAT and CDR2 FQNNGV. The V gene lost 2 bases and the J gene lost 3 bases, with 23 bases spanning the gap. The CDR3 covers 18 residues. Written as DNA, the CDR3 is TGTGCCAGCAGCTTATATTTCAGACAGGGAGGAAAGAGCTACGAGCAGTACTTC. Its translation is CASSLYFRQGGKSYEQYF.

This clone appeared a few times. The V call is TRBV3-1 (or the pseudogene TRBV3-2), the J call TRBJ2-7; 10 positions match TRBD2. V lost 4 bases to trimming and J lost 2 bases; unmatched junction nucleotides: 2. Per germline, CDR1 LGHDT and CDR2 YNNKEL (reference sequence). The CDR3 spans 14 residues. Here the CDR3 reads CASSRAGGPYEQYF. The CDR3 DNA reads TGTGCCAGCAGCCGAGCGGGGGGGCCCTACGAGCAGTACTTC.

V is TRBV18 and J is TRBJ1-2, with 7 bases identical to TRBD1. V was clipped by 3 bases and J by 8 bases; unmatched bases: 9. CDR3 length: 14 residues. Germline CDR1 KGHSH, CDR2 LQKENI. CDR3 nucleotide sequence: TGTGCCAGCTCACCTTCGACAGGGCAGAACGGCTACACCTTC. Protein product: CASSPSTGQNGYTF.

This clone was detected a few times. The chain has TRBV29-1 and TRBJ1-2; D ambiguous. Germline-derived CDR1 and CDR2 are SQVTM and ANQGSEA. With 4 bases removed from V and 7 bases from J, the gap between germline ends came to 10 bases. The CDR3 extends over 11 amino acids. CDR3 loop: CSVGGIAGYTF. As DNA, the CDR3 is TGCAGCGTTGGAGGTATAGCTGGCTACACCTTC. The full variable domain, its missing parts supplied by reference TRBV29-1 and TRBJ1-2, is SAVISQKPSRDICQRGTSLTIQCQVDSQVTMMFWYRQQPGQSLTLIATANQGSEATYESGFVIDKFPISRPNLTFSTLTVSNMSPEDSSIYLCSVGGIAGYTFGSGTRLTVV.

This clone was observed a handful of times. The chain uses TRBV5-1 and TRBJ1-1, with D possibly TRBD1 on 6 matching bases. This CDR3 spans 15 amino acids. Germline CDR1 SGHRS, CDR2 YFSETQ. The germline V and J ends were trimmed by 4 bases and 1 base, with 14 bases remaining between them. The CDR3 DNA reads as TGCGCCAGCAGCCCACGACAGGCGGGGAACACTGAAGCTTTCTTT. This codes for CASSPRQAGNTEAFF.

V and J are TRBV6-5 and TRBJ1-1; D not certain. Trimming shortened V by 6 bases and J by 3 bases, and 11 bases separated the two germline ends. CDR1 and CDR2 from the germline V gene are MNHEY and SVGAGI. CDR3 size: 13 residues. The CDR3 nucleotides are TGTGCCAGCAGGTACACAAGTGACACTGAAGCTTTCTTT. Amino acids: CASRYTSDTEAFF.

The rearrangement links TRBV3-1 (or the pseudogene TRBV3-2) to TRBJ2-4, with a weak D call TRBD2 (6 bases). Deletions cut 2 bases from V and 8 bases from J, with 19 bases between. This CDR3 has 16 residues. Germline lookup yields CDR1 LGHDT and CDR2 YNNKEL (reference sequence). CDR3 nucleotides: TGTGCCAGCAGCCAAAAGAGCACCGGGAGAGAAGACATTCAGTACTTC. Amino acids: CASSQKSTGREDIQYF.

The chain joins TRBV18 to TRBJ2-5; D perhaps matches TRBD2 (5 bases). The CDR3 totals 15 residues. Per germline, CDR1 KGHSH and CDR2 LQKENI. V shed 3 bases and J shed 5 bases, with 16 bases lying between them. CDR3 nucleotides: TGTGCCAGCTCACCGGGAGCGCCCAAAGCGGAGACCCAGTACTTC. It specifies CASSPGAPKAETQYF.

The genes are TRBV2 and TRBJ1-4; D may be TRBD1 (6 bases). CDR1 and CDR2 (germline): SNHLY, FYNNEI. This CDR3 comprises 15 residues. Trimming pared 6 bases from V and 5 bases from J, leaving 16 bases between. This CDR3 reads CASSTRQVLNEKLFF. The CDR3 nucleotides are TGTGCCAGCAGCACCAGACAGGTTTTAAATGAAAAACTGTTTTTT.

This chain joins TRBV30 and TRBJ1-2; a possible D gene is TRBD1 (5 bases). The ends were cut back, 0 bases at V and 13 bases at J, with 18 bases in the middle. This CDR3 is 13 amino acids long. Germline assignment: CDR1 GTSNPN and CDR2 SVGIG (reference sequence). The CDR3 DNA sequence: TGTGCCTGGAGTGTACAGTGGGGGGTAGCCCCCACCTTC. It specifies CAWSVQWGVAPTF.